This T cell receptor (beta chain) came from a study of blood T cell repertoires in COVID-19. As for the study in general: In each case, the material was cDNA or gDNA derived from T cells, B-cell-depleted T cells, or PBMCs.

This CDR3 has 14 residues. Trimming took off 5 bases at V and 8 bases at J, with 18 bases between the two ends. CDR1 SGHTA and CDR2 FQGNSA come from the germline V gene. Original handling: Estimated nucleated cell counts came from reference gene primer amplification. This table comes from immunoSEQ multiplex PCR, and its TCRdb copy is limited to in-frame clones, with some not included. That table gives V, J and clone size, and the DNA gave D and trimming. In the table there are under 300,000 clones, 75% to 90% of which are singletons. This receptor was taken from a woman aged 55 to 70 with active or convalescent COVID-19. The chain links TRBV7-2 to TRBJ1-2, with D maybe TRBD1 (6 bases). The specimen sequenced was peripheral blood. CDR3 nucleotides: TGTGCCAGCAGCCCAAATATGGGGGCGATGGGCTACACCTTC. This codes for CASSPNMGAMGYTF. Full variable domain (remainder filled in from reference TRBV7-2 and TRBJ1-2): GAGVSQSPSNKVTEKGKDVELRCDPISGHTALYWYRQSLGQGLEFLIYFQGNSAPDKSGLPSDRFSAERTGGSVSTLTIQRTQQEDSAVYLCASSPNMGAMGYTFGSGTRLTVV.